The entry that follows covers one TCR beta chain sequence. Its antigen is unknown. Tumor samples used roughly 20-50 mg of diced tissue. The data were taken from a study of early stage breast cancer tumors. The data were produced by immunoSEQ multiplex PCR, yet TCRdb's version contains in-frame clones alone and is incomplete. The sample shows about 28,000 clones, 50% to 75% of them seen only once. Germline CDR1 KGHSH, CDR2 LQKENI. V shed 3 bases and J shed 4 bases, with 5 bases lying between them. The CDR3 totals 12 residues. General observations from the study: Compared with adjacent normal breast, tumors showed about 2.5-fold denser, more clonal T cells. Comparing each tissue with blood distinguished tumor from normal in 14 of 16 patients.

The rearrangement uses TRBV18 and TRBJ2-3; no clear D gene. The clonotype originates from a person aged 45-60 years with breast cancer. The specimen was breast tumor tissue. The CDR3 spells CASSPDADTQYF. The CDR3 coding sequence is TGTGCCAGCTCACCGGACGCAGATACGCAGTATTTT.